Reported below is one T cell receptor beta chain. Antigen unknown. The data stem from a study of blood T cells in healthy people across ages. V lost 0 bases to trimming and J lost 1 base; unmatched junction nucleotides: 3. The CDR3 is 16 residues long. Germline CDR1 KGHSH, CDR2 LQKENI. For the second PCR, which ran for 7 to 11 cycles, a sample-barcoded 5' primer and a J-beta primer mix were used. TCRdb re-derived calls from the 5' RACE reads in MiXCR, one entry per CDR3 protein. The sample contains 700,000 to 850,000 distinct CDR3 sequences, roughly 34% of which appear only once. Study-level findings and limits: Estimates drawn from one million T cells were deemed to understate diversity.

The sequenced material came from blood. The clonotype originates from a man aged 18 to 29 in good health. The chain employs TRBV18 and TRBJ2-1, with 7 nucleotides matching TRBD1. For the CDR3, the DNA is TGTGCCAGCTCACCACCGAACAGGGGTTCCTACAATGAGCAGTTCTTC. The encoded protein is CASSPPNRGSYNEQFF.